The 9 T cell receptor beta chains reported below all come from one sample, sequenced in a study of post-analysis software for immune sequencing data. Prepared TCR beta cDNA libraries contained unique molecular identifiers. Each CDR3 protein is one row after TCRdb ran MiXCR on the PCR reads. Among about 540,000 distinct CDR3 sequences, 34% were seen once, and the ten largest hold less than 6%. Their recognized antigens are unknown. Study-wide results and caveats: The five TRBV segments detected at higher frequency in patients than in controls included TRBV5-6, TRBV5-1 and TRBV20-1.

The sequenced material came from blood. These receptors originate from a girl aged 2-17 years with multiple sclerosis.

This clonotype has a handful of counts. V and J are TRBV7-3 and TRBJ2-1; 8 nucleotides agree with TRBD2. CDR3 length: 16 amino acids. CDR1 and CDR2 from the germline V gene are SGHTA and FQGTGA. V lost 1 base and J lost 1; bases outside the gene matches: 3. The CDR3 protein is CASSLNGGASYNEQFF. The CDR3 DNA is TGTGCCAGCAGCTTAAACGGGGGGGCGTCCTACAATGAGCAGTTCTTC.

This clonotype was counted between two and nine times. The chain carries TRBV13 and TRBJ2-5; TRBD2 might be the D (7 bases). Germline V gene data show CDR1 as PRHDT and CDR2 as FYEKMQ (reference sequence). This CDR3 has 14 amino acids. V was trimmed by 1 base and J by 7 bases, leaving 13 bases between them. The CDR3 protein is CASSLVSRGGTQYF. The CDR3 DNA reads as TGTGCCAGCAGCTTAGTGTCAAGGGGGGGGACCCAGTACTTC.

This clonotype has a handful of counts. The gene calls are TRBV29-1 and TRBJ2-7; 8 nucleotides agree with TRBD1. After removal of 1 base from V and 7 bases from J, the junction contained 9 bases not matched to a gene. The CDR3 has 14 residues. In germline, CDR1 is SQVTM, CDR2 ANQGSEA. CDR3 bases: TGCAGCGTTGAAGGGCGGCAGGGGGCATGGGAGCAGTACTTC. Amino acids: CSVEGRQGAWEQYF.

The gene calls are TRBV20-1 and TRBJ2-5; 9 bases are shared with TRBD1. Germline V gene lookup returns CDR1 DFQATT and CDR2 SNEGSKA (reference sequence). V lost 6 bases, J lost 4 bases, and 15 bases stayed unmatched. The CDR3 has 16 residues. DNA for the CDR3: TGCAGTGCGGCGGACAGGGGCCTTTTGTATGGAGAGACCCAGTACTTC. Amino acid sequence: CSAADRGLLYGETQYF.

There are a few counts of this clonotype. The V and J genes are TRBV7-8 and TRBJ1-5; D is undetermined. CDR3 size: 14 residues. The V gene lost 8 bases and the J gene lost 1 base, with 12 bases spanning the gap. The germline gives CDR1 SGHVS, CDR2 FQNEAQ. In DNA, the CDR3 is TGTGCCAGCCGTGACGGACCCAGCAATCAGCCCCAGCATTTT. The encoded protein is CASRDGPSNQPQHF.

This clonotype was seen a handful of times. The genes are TRBV6-5 and TRBJ1-2; TRBD1 matches 9 bases. The ends lost 0 bases at V and 5 bases at J; junction bases unmatched: 10. The CDR3 is made up of 17 amino acids. CDR1 and CDR2 from the germline V gene are MNHEY and SVGAGI. CDR3 sequence: CASSYSIAGTGLYGYTF. In DNA, the CDR3 is TGTGCCAGCAGTTACTCGATAGCCGGGACAGGGTTATATGGCTACACCTTC.

This clonotype showed up just a few times. J is TRBJ2-7 and V is TRBV7-8, with D tentatively TRBD1 (5 bases). CDR3 length equals 13 residues. Germline CDR1 is SGHVS and CDR2 is FQNEAQ. V dropped 2 bases and J dropped 5 bases, with 10 bases sitting between them. CDR3 amino acids: CASSLPPGNEQYF. CDR3 sequence (DNA): TGTGCCAGCAGCTTACCCCCAGGGAACGAGCAGTACTTC.

This clonotype appeared a few times. This rearrangement joins TRBV12-3 or TRBV12-4 to TRBJ2-7; 9 nucleotides agree with TRBD1. V shed 3 bases and J 5 bases; nucleotides not matched to a gene: 8. This CDR3 is built from 15 residues. This chain's CDR3 is CASSFIRGQGHEQYF. Written as DNA, the CDR3 is TGTGCCAGCAGTTTTATAAGGGGACAGGGCCACGAGCAGTACTTC.

CDR3: CASSPRGRGYGYTF. The DNA of the CDR3 is TGTGCCAGCAGTCCTCGGGGGCGCGGGTATGGCTACACCTTC. This chain joins TRBV6-6 and TRBJ1-2; D may be TRBD1 (6 bases). The length of the CDR3 is 14 residues. The V and J ends lost 5 bases and 5 bases respectively, with 15 bases between them. CDR1 and CDR2 (germline): MNHNY, SVGAGI (reference sequence).